The 13 T cell receptor beta chains in this list originate from one sample, sequenced in a study of PD-1 blockade in classical Hodgkin lymphoma. Time point in this sample: cycle 4 day 1 (C4D1), after five to seven weeks of nivolumab. After autologous stem cell transplantation all patients relapsed, and prior brentuximab vedotin exposure differed between cohorts. Here immunoSEQ multiplex PCR was the method, and the copy in TCRdb shows in-frame clones only, minus some. Found here are around 60,000 clones, 90% to 95% of them singletons; the top ten hold 8%. The sample was peripheral blood mononuclear cells (PBMCs), taken before the fourth cycle of nivolumab. The origin of the receptors is a human donor with classical Hodgkin lymphoma.

V is TRBV19 and J is TRBJ2-1; D unclear. This CDR3 region has 15 residues. V gave up 3 bases and J gave up 0 bases, with 9 bases separating them. The V gene's germline CDR1 is LNHDA and CDR2 SQIVND (reference sequence). CDR3 bases: TGTGCCAGTAGTATCTCGGCATACTCCTACAATGAGCAGTTCTTC. It encodes CASSISAYSYNEQFF.

V gene TRBV6-5 combines with J gene TRBJ1-6; D call uncertain. V was clipped by 7 bases and J by 11 bases, with 15 bases between them. Germline V gene data show CDR1 as MNHEY and CDR2 as SVGAGI. The CDR3 contains 13 residues. For the CDR3, the DNA is TGTGCCAGCACCCTCAACCCGGTCACACCCCTCCACTTT. It yields the protein CASTLNPVTPLHF.

The chain has TRBV27 and TRBJ2-5; 16 bases are shared with TRBD2. Trimming took 6 bases from V and 5 from J; bases not matched to a gene: 18. Germline values: CDR1 MNHEY, CDR2 SMNVEV (reference sequence). The CDR3 contains 20 residues. CDR3 loop: CASSIRGTSGRAVLLETQYF. The CDR3 DNA sequence: TGTGCCAGCAGCATAAGAGGGACTAGCGGGAGGGCCGTTCTCCTTGAGACCCAGTACTTC.

The chain uses TRBV6-1 and TRBJ1-4; D remains ambiguous. CDR3 length: 13 residues. Germline CDR1 MNHNS, CDR2 SASEGT. Trimming cost V 4 bases and J 7 bases, with 10 bases left between them. The CDR3 DNA sequence: TGTGCCAGCAGTGCTCTTCAGGCTGAAAAACTGTTTTTT. The encoded protein is CASSALQAEKLFF.

The rearrangement uses TRBV19 and TRBJ2-1, with no clear D. V was pared by 5 bases and J by 0 bases, with 8 bases between. The CDR3 sequence is 14 residues long. CDR1 and CDR2 from the germline V gene are LNHDA and SQIVND (reference sequence). The CDR3 protein is CASSFSRSYNEQFF. As DNA, the CDR3 is TGTGCCAGTAGTTTCTCCCGCTCCTACAATGAGCAGTTCTTC.

V gene TRBV15 combines with J gene TRBJ1-5; D is unclear. V dropped 8 bases and J dropped 1 base, with 9 bases sitting between them. Germline V gene data show CDR1 as LNHNV and CDR2 as YYDKDF (reference sequence). The CDR3 totals 13 residues. The CDR3 nucleotides read TGTGCCACCCGTCAAGGGAGCAATCAGCCCCAGCATTTT. Translation: CATRQGSNQPQHF.

A single count supports this clone. CDR3 residues: CASSTLAGVGYEQYF. CDR3 DNA sequence: TGTGCCAGCAGTACACTAGCGGGAGTCGGGTACGAGCAGTACTTC. The chain has TRBV6-6 and TRBJ2-7, with 11 bases identical to TRBD2. Trimming took 5 bases from V and 4 from J; bases not matched to a gene: 7. Germline CDR1 MNHNY, CDR2 SVGAGI (reference sequence). This CDR3 region has 15 residues.

The chain links TRBV21-1 to TRBJ2-4; the D segment call TRBD2 is taken from the table without a DNA check. TRBV21-1 is termed a pseudogene. This CDR3 contains 17 residues. In DNA form, the CDR3 reads TGTGCCACCCTTTTTGGGGGCGGGGGAGCAACCAAAAACATTCAGTACTTC. Translation gives CATLFGGGGATKNIQYF.

The rearrangement joins TRBV6-5 to TRBJ1-2, with D possibly matching TRBD1 (6 bases). The germline V gene has CDR1 MNHEY and CDR2 SVGAGI. V was shortened by 0 bases and J by 8 bases, with 13 bases between the two germline ends. CDR3 length: 14 residues. The CDR3 nucleotides are TGTGCCAGCAGTTACTCGACAGGAGGGGAAGGCTACACCTTC. Translating it yields CASSYSTGGEGYTF.

The rearrangement links TRBV9 to TRBJ2-7, with 8 bases fitting TRBD1. CDR1 is SGDLS, CDR2 YYNGEE, per germline. The CDR3 consists of 14 residues. V was pared by 3 bases and J by 4 bases, with 6 bases of the junction left unmatched. The CDR3 coding sequence is TGTGCCAGCAGCGAAGGGACAGGCGGATACGAGCAGTACTTC. Protein sequence: CASSEGTGGYEQYF.

The CDR3 DNA follows: TGCAGCGTTGACCCCCAAGAGACCCAGTACTTC. Its translation: CSVDPQETQYF. The rearrangement joins TRBV29-1 to TRBJ2-5; D gene unclear. The CDR3 loop spans 11 amino acids. The V end was cut by 3 bases, the J end by 1 base, with 3 bases between. The germline CDR1 and CDR2 sequences are SQVTM and ANQGSEA.

The chain couples TRBV6-1 to TRBJ2-1; D not resolved. Germline V CDR1 and CDR2: MNHNS, SASEGT. The germline V and J ends were trimmed by 4 bases and 10 bases, with 8 bases remaining between them. This CDR3 is built from 11 residues. In DNA, the CDR3 is TGTGCCAGCAGTGCCCGGGTGGAGCAGTTCTTC. Translation: CASSARVEQFF.

The V call is TRBV5-1, the J call TRBJ1-1; D perhaps matches TRBD1 (6 bases). Germline V lookup: CDR1 SGHRS, CDR2 YFSETQ. This CDR3 comprises 16 residues. The V end lost 3 bases, the J end lost 0 bases, and 15 bases lay between the germline ends. The CDR3: CASSSPGGPLNTEAFF. CDR3 coding DNA: TGCGCCAGCAGCTCCCCCGGGGGCCCCTTGAACACTGAAGCTTTCTTT.